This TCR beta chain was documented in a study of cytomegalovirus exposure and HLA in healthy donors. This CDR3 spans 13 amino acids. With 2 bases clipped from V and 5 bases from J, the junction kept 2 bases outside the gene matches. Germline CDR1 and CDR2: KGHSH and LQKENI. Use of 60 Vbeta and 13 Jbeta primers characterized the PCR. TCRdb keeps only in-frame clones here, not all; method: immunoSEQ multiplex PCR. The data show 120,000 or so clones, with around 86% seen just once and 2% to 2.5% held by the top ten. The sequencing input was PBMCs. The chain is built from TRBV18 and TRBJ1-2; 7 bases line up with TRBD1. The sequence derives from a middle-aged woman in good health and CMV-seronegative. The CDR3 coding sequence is TGTGCCAGCTCACCAGACAGGGAGTATGGCTACACCTTC. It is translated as CASSPDREYGYTF.